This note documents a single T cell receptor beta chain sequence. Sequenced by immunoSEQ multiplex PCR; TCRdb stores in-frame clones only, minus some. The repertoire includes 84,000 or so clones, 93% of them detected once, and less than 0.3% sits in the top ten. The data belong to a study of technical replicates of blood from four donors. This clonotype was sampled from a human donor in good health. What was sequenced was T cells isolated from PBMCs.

CDR3 bases: TGTGCCAGCAGCTTAGGGAGCGGAGGGACTAGCGGGGAGACCCAGTACTTC. This translates into CASSLGSGGTSGETQYF. The chain couples TRBV7-9 to TRBJ2-5; TRBD2 matches 12 bases. Germline V lookup: CDR1 SEHNR, CDR2 FQNEAQ (reference sequence). This CDR3 spans 17 amino acids. The V and J ends lost 1 base and 5 bases, in that order; junction bases with no gene match: 8.